The 18 T cell receptor beta chains presented below share a single source sample, sequenced in a study. TCRdb recomputed calls from the 5' RACE reads with MiXCR, one row per CDR3 protein. The sample shows over 6,500 distinct CDR3 sequences, 50% of them seen only once. The specimen was naive CD4+ T cells sorted from a lymph node. Subset of the sample: naive CD4+ T cells, CD4+CD45RA+CD25-. The receptor source for this set is a female donor with breast cancer.

This chain connects TRBV6-1 to TRBJ2-7; D is unclear. This CDR3 region has 15 residues. The V gene lost 8 bases and the J gene lost 0 bases, with 17 bases spanning the gap. The germline V gene has CDR1 MNHNS and CDR2 SASEGT. The CDR3 DNA reads as TGTGCCAGCGTGCAGTCCAGGATACCCTCCTACGAGCAGTACTTC. As protein: CASVQSRIPSYEQYF.

The chain combines TRBV7-9 with TRBJ1-2; 7 bases are shared with TRBD1. The CDR3 is 14 amino acids. The germline V gene has CDR1 SEHNR and CDR2 FQNEAQ (reference sequence). V lost 6 bases and J lost 1; bases outside the gene matches: 5. The CDR3 reads CASSPDRINYGYTF. CDR3 DNA: TGTGCCAGCAGTCCGGACAGGATTAACTATGGCTACACCTTC.

This clonotype was counted only a few times. V and J are TRBV20-1 and TRBJ2-7, with 12 nucleotides matching TRBD1. Trimming took 4 bases from V and 4 from J; bases not matched to a gene: 11. Germline V CDR1 and CDR2: DFQATT, SNEGSKA (reference sequence). This CDR3 is built from 16 residues. The DNA of the CDR3 is TGCAGTGCTACCACGCCGAGGGGACAGGGGGCTTACGAGCAGTACTTC. Encoded protein: CSATTPRGQGAYEQYF.

The chain employs TRBV20-1 and TRBJ2-1; D not resolved. The V gene lost 1 base and the J gene lost 5 bases, with 9 bases spanning the gap. The germline CDR1 and CDR2 sequences are DFQATT and SNEGSKA (reference sequence). The CDR3 extends over 13 amino acids. This CDR3 is CSARGDEDNEQFF. The CDR3 nucleotides read TGCAGTGCTAGAGGGGATGAGGACAATGAGCAGTTCTTC.

This clonotype was counted only a few times. The chain carries TRBV20-1 and TRBJ2-7; 8 positions match TRBD2. After removal of 1 base from V and 2 bases from J, the junction contained 10 bases not matched to a gene. Germline assignment: CDR1 DFQATT and CDR2 SNEGSKA (reference sequence). CDR3 size: 16 residues. CDR3 loop: CSARGRWRGETYEQYF. For the CDR3, the DNA is TGCAGTGCTAGAGGTCGGTGGCGGGGGGAGACCTACGAGCAGTACTTC.

The gene calls are TRBV20-1 and TRBJ2-6; TRBD2 matches 8 bases. This CDR3 is built from 17 residues. J gave up 2 bases and V 6 bases, and 12 bases lay outside the gene matches. CDR1 DFQATT and CDR2 SNEGSKA come from the germline V gene (reference sequence). In DNA, the CDR3 is TGCAGTGCCCGGGCTAGCGGGTCATACCCTGGGGCCAACGTCCTGACTTTC. Its protein is CSARASGSYPGANVLTF.

This clonotype was counted only a few times. V is TRBV5-1 and J is TRBJ2-5; TRBD1 aligns across 9 bases. The V segment lost 0 bases and the J segment 5 bases; nucleotides outside the gene matches: 8. CDR3 size: 16 residues. Looked up from germline, CDR1 is SGHRS and CDR2 is YFSETQ. CDR3: CASSLAGTGGLETQYF. CDR3 coding DNA: TGCGCCAGCAGCTTGGCCGGTACAGGGGGCCTGGAGACCCAGTACTTC.

The chain has TRBV12-3 or TRBV12-4 and TRBJ1-6; no firm D call. V was clipped by 6 bases and J by 7 bases, with 7 bases between them. There are 12 residues in the CDR3. The CDR3 spells CASSSSNSPLHF. Here the CDR3 DNA reads TGTGCCAGCAGCTCATCCAATTCACCCCTCCACTTT.

This clonotype has more than one count but fewer than ten. The chain recombines TRBV9 with TRBJ2-7, with D perhaps assigned TRBD1 or TRBD2 (5 bases each). CDR3 length equals 13 residues. V was trimmed by 2 bases and J by 5 bases, leaving 11 bases between them. Germline CDR1 is SGDLS and CDR2 is YYNGEE. The CDR3 region has the DNA TGTGCCAGCAGCGTGGGGCTAGCCGACGAGCAGTACTTC. Amino acid sequence: CASSVGLADEQYF.

This clonotype occurred a few times. The chain is built from TRBV7-2 and TRBJ1-2; tentative D call: TRBD1 (5 bases). Trimming shortened V by 2 bases and J by 4 bases, and 11 bases separated the two germline ends. The germline CDR1 and CDR2 sequences are SGHTA and FQGNSA. There are 14 residues in the CDR3. The CDR3 bases are TGTGCCAGCAGCTTACGGACGGACACCTATGGCTACACCTTC. Amino acid sequence: CASSLRTDTYGYTF.

The rearrangement joins TRBV6-6 to TRBJ1-2, with D unclear. This CDR3 has 13 amino acids. Deletions cut 4 bases from V and 2 bases from J, with 8 bases between. Germline CDR1 MNHNY, CDR2 SVGAGI (reference sequence). CDR3 protein: CASSSGGNYGYTF. The DNA of the CDR3 is TGTGCCAGCAGTTCGGGAGGGAACTATGGCTACACCTTC.

For the CDR3, the DNA is TGTGCCAGCAGCGAATCCGGGACCTACTCCTACGAGCAGTACTTC. Translating gives CASSESGTYSYEQYF. This chain joins TRBV7-2 and TRBJ2-7, with D perhaps given as TRBD1 or TRBD2 (5 bases each). The V gene lost 5 bases and the J gene lost 0 bases, with 14 bases spanning the gap. CDR3 length: 15 amino acids. Germline CDR1 is SGHTA and CDR2 is FQGNSA.

CDR3 sequence reads: CASSPQGGGTEAFF. CDR3 DNA sequence: TGTGCCAGCAGCCCCCAAGGAGGGGGCACTGAAGCTTTCTTT. The V gene is TRBV7-6, the J gene TRBJ1-1, with D tentatively TRBD1 (6 bases). The CDR3 is 14 residues long. Between the trimmed V and J ends, which lost 5 bases and 4 bases, there was a span of 14 bases. In germline, CDR1 is SGHVS, CDR2 FNYEAQ.

This clonotype was counted only a few times. This rearrangement joins TRBV6-6 to TRBJ2-6; D is perhaps TRBD1 or TRBD2 (6 bases each). The germline V and J ends were trimmed by 5 bases and 2 bases, with 13 bases remaining between them. The germline V gene encodes CDR1 MNHNY and CDR2 SVGAGI (reference sequence). This CDR3 contains 16 residues. This CDR3 is CASSQSRDTGANVLTF. Here the CDR3 DNA reads TGTGCCAGCAGTCAATCGCGGGACACTGGGGCCAACGTCCTGACTTTC.

This clonotype was seen more than once but under ten times. V is TRBV7-2 and J is TRBJ2-3; no reliable D call. CDR3 length equals 11 residues. V was pared by 5 bases and J by 6 bases, with 6 bases between. Germline-derived CDR1 and CDR2 are SGHTA and FQGNSA. The CDR3 nucleotides read TGTGCCAGCAGCCTATCTGATACGCAGTATTTT. It encodes CASSLSDTQYF.

This chain connects TRBV5-1 to TRBJ1-6, with D possibly TRBD1 on 6 matching bases. The V and J ends lost 3 bases and 6 bases respectively, with 13 bases between them. The V gene's germline CDR1 is SGHRS and CDR2 YFSETQ. The length of the CDR3 is 15 residues. The CDR3 is CASSSDGQPNSPLHF. CDR3 DNA: TGCGCCAGCAGCTCCGATGGACAGCCTAATTCACCCCTCCACTTT.

CDR3 in amino acids: CASSVDGTSTDTQYF. The CDR3, as DNA: TGTGCCAGCAGCGTAGATGGGACTAGCACAGATACGCAGTATTTT. This sequence joins TRBV9 and TRBJ2-3, with D perhaps TRBD2 (6 bases). Germline CDR1 reads SGDLS; CDR2 reads YYNGEE. Between the trimmed V and J ends, which lost 0 bases and 0 bases, there was a span of 8 bases. This CDR3 contains 15 residues.

This chain's CDR3 is CASSLAGGPAGELFF. The CDR3 DNA is TGTGCCAGCAGCTTAGCGGGAGGGCCGGCCGGGGAGCTGTTTTTT. The V and J genes are TRBV7-2 and TRBJ2-2, with 7 bases fitting TRBD2. V trimming: 0 bases; J trimming: 6 bases; junction bases outside the gene matches: 4. Germline loops: CDR1 SGHTA, CDR2 FQGNSA. CDR3 length: 15 amino acids.